A single T cell receptor beta chain is shown here with its context. The record originates from a study of CD8+ T cells in alopecia areata. Across the study: Those patients who were treated received oral tofacitinib, which was given at 5 to 10 mg twice daily for moderate-to-severe alopecia areata.

As part of sample collection, lesional scalp punch biopsies and peripheral blood were taken from alopecia areata patients. The CDR3 loop spans 14 amino acids. V lost 2 bases, J lost 0 bases, and 7 bases lay in between. In germline, CDR1 is MGHRA, CDR2 YSYEKL. Extracted RNA was reverse transcribed, and the resulting cDNA served as sequencing template. Some clones are missing from TCRdb's copy, which holds only in-frame ones; the method was immunoSEQ multiplex PCR. The sample shows approximately 150,000 clones, about 89% of them seen only once. The sequencing here drew on CD8+ T cells sorted from blood, taken at week 0. The rearrangement uses TRBV4-1 and TRBJ1-2; D gene uncertain. This sequence originates from a human donor with alopecia areata. The CDR3 DNA reads as TGCGCCAGCAGCCAAACCTTTACTAACTATGGCTACACCTTC. Translated, it gives CASSQTFTNYGYTF.